This TCR beta chain was observed in a study of T-cell reconstitution after alpha-beta-depleted transplantation in children. Whole-study findings and limits: About two months after transplant, alpha-beta T cells reportedly came from several hundred expanded graft clones. In some patients, recipient T cells and intrathymic progenitors surviving conditioning explained high day-60 diversity. T-cell counts and diversity at one year post-transplant came mainly from newly produced T cells.

Germline V CDR1 and CDR2: MNHEY, SMNVEV (reference sequence). The ends were cut back, 2 bases at V and 5 bases at J, with 13 bases in the middle. CDR3 length equals 15 residues. Preparation of the TCRbeta library was carried out with unique molecular identifiers. TCRdb re-called the PCR reads through MiXCR, storing one row per CDR3 protein. The sample includes fewer than 550,000 distinct CDR3 sequences, roughly 10% seen only once; the top ten take just over 2%. This clonotype occurred many times. Its antigen is unidentified. The source of this sequence is a child aged 2 to 9 with inherited bone marrow failure, due to receive a stem cell transplant. The input for sequencing was PBMCs, taken before TCRalphabeta/CD19-depleted stem cell transplant. The rearrangement joins TRBV27 to TRBJ2-1; no firm D call. The CDR3 DNA sequence: TGTGCCAGCAGTTTACGCAGCGCTACCAACAATGAGCAGTTCTTC. Its translation: CASSLRSATNNEQFF.